The clone carrying this TCR beta chain has a single count. The CDR3 extends over 14 amino acids. Germline V gene sequence: CDR1 MNHEY, CDR2 SMNVEV (reference sequence). The V end was cut by 5 bases, the J end by 2 bases, with 13 bases between. Here immunoSEQ multiplex PCR was the method, and the copy in TCRdb shows in-frame clones only, minus some. The sample lists hundreds of thousands of clones; about 92% were seen once. Sample treatment: roughly 19 received Ad26.COV2.S at low or high dose, single or two shots; 5 received placebo; per-sample allocation not given. Samples were taken on day 63 after the first vaccine or placebo injection. This entry is derived from a study of Ad26.COV2.S vaccination and SARS-CoV-2 variants. Across the whole study: This donor came from the COV1001 trial of Ad26.COV2.S.

The specimen comprised peripheral blood, sampled in a trial of Ad26.COV2.S vaccine versus placebo. The clonotype comes from a person between 18 and 65 years old who received the Ad26.COV2.S COVID-19 vaccine or a placebo. The rearrangement joins TRBV27 to TRBJ2-7; D is tentatively TRBD1 or TRBD2 (5 bases each). The CDR3 region has the DNA TGTGCCAGCAGTCCATTTCCGGGGCCCTACGAGCAGTACTTC. Amino acid sequence: CASSPFPGPYEQYF.